This T cell receptor (beta chain) comes out of a study of CD8 T cells in ankylosing spondylitis. Findings of the study overall: Some of the motif variants had earlier been found in reactive arthritis patients' fluid and blood.

Via MiXCR, TCRdb re-called the 5' RACE reads, giving one row per CDR3 protein. The profile shows about 250,000 distinct CDR3 sequences, 8% to 9% of them singletons. This clonotype has a count of ten or more. Its antigen is currently unknown. The receptor was isolated from a female donor with ankylosing spondylitis or in good health (not recorded which). Sequences were obtained from blood, either unsorted or a sorted T cell fraction (not recorded which).

The DNA of the CDR3 is TGCAGCGTTGAGGGGAGGGACGGCCAAGAGACCCAGTACTTC. Its translation: CSVEGRDGQETQYF. The chain uses TRBV29-1 and TRBJ2-5; 7 nucleotides agree with TRBD2. V was clipped by 3 bases and J by 1 base; unmatched bases: 5. Looked up from germline, CDR1 is SQVTM and CDR2 is ANQGSEA. The CDR3 loop spans 14 amino acids.